Below, one T cell receptor (beta chain) is given with its context. In the authors' methods: Estimation of nucleated cell counts was performed using reference gene primer amplification. The data were produced by immunoSEQ multiplex PCR, yet TCRdb's version contains in-frame clones alone and is incomplete. V and J calls and clone size follow that table, whereas D and trimming were derived from the DNA. This sample yields under 200,000 clones, of which roughly nine tenths are seen a single time; roughly 7% belongs to the top ten. The sample comes from a study of blood T cell repertoires in COVID-19. Across the study: COVID-19 samples, acute and convalescent, were from the United States, Italy and Spain. PBMCs, B-cell-depleted T cells, or T cells were the source of the cDNA or gDNA that made up the material.

V shed 0 bases and J shed 2 bases, with 17 bases lying between them. The CDR3 has 18 residues. Germline assignment: CDR1 MGHRA and CDR2 YSYEKL. Sequencing was carried out using peripheral blood. The genes are TRBV4-1 and TRBJ1-3, with unresolved D. The TCR was taken from a woman older than 75 in a cohort sampled during active or convalescent COVID-19. The CDR3 spells CASSQEGINRRPGNTIYF. The CDR3 DNA reads as TGCGCCAGCAGCCAAGAGGGGATAAATAGGAGGCCTGGAAACACCATATATTTT.